Listed here are 31 T cell receptor beta chains from one sample, sequenced in a study of blood T cell repertoires in COVID-19. The data were produced by immunoSEQ multiplex PCR, yet TCRdb's version contains in-frame clones alone and is incomplete. The sample shows 360,000 or so clones, less than 90% of them seen only once. The sequenced sample consisted of PBMCs or T cells enriched from blood (not recorded which). Source of these receptors: a woman in her 30s who had recovered from COVID-19.

This clone occurred a few times. This chain links TRBV5-1 with TRBJ2-7, with D maybe TRBD1 (5 bases). V was trimmed by 4 bases and J by 1 base, leaving 12 bases between them. The germline V gene has CDR1 SGHRS and CDR2 YFSETQ. This CDR3 region has 14 residues. CDR3 in amino acids: CASSTDILSYEQYF. The CDR3 region has the DNA TGCGCCAGCAGCACGGACATCCTTTCCTACGAGCAGTACTTC.

J is TRBJ1-4 and V is TRBV19; 7 bases map to TRBD1. Losses at the gene ends were 6 bases for V and 5 bases for J; bases not matched to a gene: 6. The CDR3 consists of 14 residues. In germline, CDR1 is LNHDA, CDR2 SQIVND (reference sequence). This CDR3 is CASRRQGDNEKLFF. CDR3 in DNA: TGTGCCAGTAGGAGACAGGGTGACAATGAAAAACTGTTTTTT.

The genes are TRBV5-6 and TRBJ1-5, with 9 positions matching TRBD1. Germline V gene sequence: CDR1 SGHDT, CDR2 YYEEEE. The CDR3 runs to 15 residues. V dropped 2 bases and J dropped 4; count of bases not matched to a gene: 4. The CDR3 sequence is CASSLMTGGNQPQHF. The CDR3 region has the DNA TGTGCCAGCAGCTTAATGACAGGGGGGAATCAGCCCCAGCATTTT.

This clone showed up just once. Here the CDR3 reads CASSPQGTEAFF. The CDR3 bases are TGTGCCAGCAGTCCACAGGGTACTGAAGCTTTCTTT. The chain recombines TRBV12-3 or TRBV12-4 with TRBJ1-1, with D tentatively TRBD1 (6 bases). Trimming shortened V by 5 bases and J by 5 bases, and 9 bases separated the two germline ends. The CDR3 has 12 amino acids.

The CDR3 loop reads CASRPQGVYNEQFF. The CDR3 coding sequence is TGCGCCAGCAGGCCTCAGGGGGTCTACAATGAGCAGTTCTTC. This sequence joins TRBV5-1 and TRBJ2-1, with 7 bases identical to TRBD1. This CDR3 is 14 amino acids long. Germline V CDR1 and CDR2: SGHRS, YFSETQ. Trimming took 5 bases from V and 3 from J; bases not matched to a gene: 5.

The count of this clone is one. This rearrangement joins TRBV2 to TRBJ2-1, with D possibly being TRBD2 (6 bases). CDR1 and CDR2 (germline): SNHLY, FYNNEI. Trimming removed 4 bases at V and 2 bases at J, with 9 bases between. This CDR3 is 14 amino acids long. For the CDR3, the DNA is TGTGCCAGCAGTGGTCTAGCGACCTACAATGAGCAGTTCTTC. Translating it yields CASSGLATYNEQFF.

The chain joins TRBV6-5 to TRBJ2-2, with a tentative D call TRBD1 (6 bases). From germline, CDR1 is MNHEY and CDR2 SVGAGI. Trimming left V 6 bases short and J 6 bases short, with 11 bases between. The CDR3 is 13 amino acids. The CDR3 loop reads CASSPTGAGELFF. The CDR3 DNA sequence: TGTGCCAGCAGCCCGACAGGCGCCGGGGAGCTGTTTTTT.

This chain joins TRBV3-1 (or the pseudogene TRBV3-2) and TRBJ1-2, with 7 bases lining up with TRBD1. The germline CDR1 and CDR2 sequences are LGHDT and YNNKEL (reference sequence). V shed 3 bases, J shed 0 bases, and the junction held 7 bases outside the gene matches. The CDR3 spans 16 residues. The CDR3 reads CASSHPEGATNYGYTF. In DNA, the CDR3 is TGTGCCAGCAGCCATCCTGAGGGGGCGACTAACTATGGCTACACCTTC.

The chain links TRBV29-1 to TRBJ2-2; 8 nucleotides line up with TRBD1. This CDR3 has 15 residues. The V gene's germline CDR1 is SQVTM and CDR2 ANQGSEA. The trim removed 3 bases at V and 3 bases at J, leaving 6 bases unmatched. In DNA, the CDR3 is TGCAGCGTTGATTCAGGGGGCCTCTACACCGGGGAGCTGTTTTTT. Its translation is CSVDSGGLYTGELFF.

The chain joins TRBV5-1 to TRBJ1-2, with 7 bases identical to TRBD1. Per the germline V gene, CDR1 is SGHRS and CDR2 is YFSETQ. J gave up 0 bases and V 2 bases, and 4 bases lay outside the gene matches. CDR3 size: 15 residues. In DNA, the CDR3 is TGCGCCAGCAGCTTTTCAGGGGGATCTAACTATGGCTACACCTTC. Translation: CASSFSGGSNYGYTF.

The genes are TRBV5-1 and TRBJ2-7; 9 bases map to TRBD2. This CDR3 region has 14 residues. The V gene end was trimmed by 2 bases and the J gene end by 3 bases; junction bases not matched to a gene: 3. Germline V lookup: CDR1 SGHRS, CDR2 YFSETQ. CDR3 bases: TGCGCCAGCAGCTTAAGCGGGAGGAACTACGAGCAGTACTTC. It encodes CASSLSGRNYEQYF.

This clone was seen once. CDR3 sequence: CASSSLGSGTYNEQFF. The CDR3 DNA follows: TGTGCCAGCAGTTCCCTAGGGAGCGGGACCTACAATGAGCAGTTCTTC. The chain joins TRBV28 to TRBJ2-1; 7 nucleotides line up with TRBD2. Trimming removed 4 bases from V and 2 bases from J; junction bases left unmatched: 8. CDR1 is MDHEN, CDR2 SYDVKM, per germline. The CDR3 has 16 amino acids. The full variable domain, in which reference TRBV28 and TRBJ2-1 provide the parts outside the CDR3, is DVKVTQSSRYLVKRTGEKVFLECVQDMDHENMFWYRQDPGLGLRLIYFSYDVKMKEKGDIPEGYSVSREKKERFSLILESASTNQTSMYLCASSSLGSGTYNEQFFGPGTRLTVL.

The chain carries TRBV18 and TRBJ2-5; 10 bases are a match to TRBD1. The V gene's germline CDR1 is KGHSH and CDR2 LQKENI. J was trimmed by 5 bases and V by 0 bases; bases with no gene match: 3. CDR3 length equals 15 residues. The CDR3 DNA sequence: TGTGCCAGCTCACCACCGGGACAGGGGAAGGAGACCCAGTACTTC. It encodes CASSPPGQGKETQYF. The variable domain in full, with the rest retrieved from reference TRBV18 and TRBJ2-5, is NAGVMQNPRHLVRRRGQEARLRCSPMKGHSHVYWYRQLPEEGLKFMVYLQKENIIDESGMPKERFSAEFPKEGPSILRIQQVVRGDSAAYFCASSPPGQGKETQYFGPGTRLLVL.

This chain connects TRBV2 to TRBJ1-4, with unresolved D. The CDR3 is 14 residues long. Trimming removed 5 bases from V and 7 bases from J, with 14 bases in between. Germline V gene data show CDR1 as SNHLY and CDR2 as FYNNEI. CDR3 in amino acids: CASSRQLDGEKLFF. Here the CDR3 DNA reads TGTGCCAGCAGTCGACAATTAGACGGTGAAAAACTGTTTTTT.

This chain uses TRBV6-8 with TRBJ2-3; the match to TRBD2 covers 7 bases. Trimming cost V 2 bases and J 1 base; bases outside gene matches: 9. The CDR3 runs to 17 residues. The germline CDR1 and CDR2 sequences are MNHGY and SAAAGT. CDR3 region: CASSYQVAGLRTDTQYF. As DNA, the CDR3 is TGTGCCAGCAGTTACCAGGTAGCGGGCCTTCGCACAGATACGCAGTATTTT.

CDR3 DNA: TGTGCCAGCAGGGAAACAGGTCGACTAGCGGGGAAGACCGGGGAGCTGTTTTTT. It is translated as CASRETGRLAGKTGELFF. This sequence joins TRBV2 and TRBJ2-2; 11 nucleotides line up with TRBD2. Trimming at V came to 6 bases and at J to 5 bases, leaving 14 bases not matched to a gene. The CDR3 is 18 residues long. Germline V lookup: CDR1 SNHLY, CDR2 FYNNEI.

The V and J genes are TRBV12-3 or TRBV12-4 and TRBJ1-3; possible D gene TRBD1, 5 bases. The CDR3 covers 13 residues. Between the trimmed V and J ends, which lost 9 bases and 4 bases, there was a span of 13 bases. The chain's CDR3 is CASSWGGGNTIYF. CDR3 nucleotides: TGTGCCAGTTCTTGGGGCGGAGGAAACACCATATATTTT.

The genes are TRBV6-6 and TRBJ1-5; 7 positions agree with TRBD1. CDR1 is MNHNY and CDR2 is SVGAGI in the germline V gene (reference sequence). The CDR3 sequence is 14 residues long. Trimming at V came to 10 bases and at J to 0 bases, leaving 6 bases not matched to a gene. DNA for the CDR3: TGTGCCACGGGGACAGACTATAGCAATCAGCCCCAGCATTTT. Translated: CATGTDYSNQPQHF.

V usage is TRBV7-6 and J usage is TRBJ2-1, with 11 bases fitting TRBD2. Looked up from germline, CDR1 is SGHVS and CDR2 is FNYEAQ. Losses at the gene ends were 4 bases for V and 7 bases for J; bases not matched to a gene: 6. The CDR3 totals 15 residues. The CDR3 DNA is TGTGCCAGCAGCTACACTAGCGGGAGTGTGAATGAGCAGTTCTTC. Translation: CASSYTSGSVNEQFF.

The chain carries TRBV5-6 and TRBJ1-4, with no clear D. The V end lost 4 bases, the J end lost 8 bases, and 18 bases lay between the germline ends. Germline V gene sequence: CDR1 SGHDT, CDR2 YYEEEE. This CDR3 has 15 amino acids. CDR3 loop: CASSLRHELDEKLFF. In nucleotides, the CDR3 is TGTGCCAGCAGCCTGCGACACGAACTCGACGAAAAACTGTTTTTT.

The chain employs TRBV6-1 and TRBJ2-1, with a weak D call TRBD2 (7 bases). Looked up from germline, CDR1 is MNHNS and CDR2 is SASEGT. Trimming took off 3 bases at V and 4 bases at J, with 13 bases between the two ends. The CDR3 is 15 amino acids. CDR3 nucleotides: TGTGCCAGCAGTGAGTCCGCGGGGGCTTACAATGAGCAGTTCTTC. It is translated as CASSESAGAYNEQFF.

The gene calls are TRBV7-3 and TRBJ2-1, with 7 positions matching TRBD1. CDR1 and CDR2 from the germline V gene are SGHTA and FQGTGA. The CDR3 sequence is 17 residues long. Trimming removed 5 bases from V and 9 bases from J; junction bases left unmatched: 19. Here the CDR3 reads CASSRASRDSPGTEQFF. DNA of the CDR3: TGTGCCAGCAGCCGAGCTTCCCGGGACAGCCCGGGGACTGAGCAGTTCTTC.

This sequence joins TRBV27 and TRBJ1-2; possible D gene TRBD1, 6 bases. The germline CDR1 and CDR2 sequences are MNHEY and SMNVEV (reference sequence). V was pared by 5 bases and J by 3 bases, with 10 bases between. The CDR3 totals 13 residues. This CDR3 reads CASSTGYDYGYTF. The CDR3 DNA is TGTGCCAGCAGTACAGGGTACGACTATGGCTACACCTTC.

This chain connects TRBV21-1 to TRBJ2-5; TRBD2 is the table's D call, not checked against the DNA. TRBV21-1 is a pseudogene. The CDR3 contains 16 residues. Here the CDR3 reads CASSKAGGRGQETQYF. The CDR3 DNA reads as TGTGCCAGCAGCAAAGCCGGCGGGAGGGGGCAAGAGACCCAGTACTTC.

This chain connects TRBV9 to TRBJ2-3, with TRBD2 identical over 8 bases. CDR1 SGDLS and CDR2 YYNGEE come from the germline V gene. V lost 3 bases and J lost 1; bases outside the gene matches: 4. This CDR3 is built from 15 residues. This CDR3 is CASSGRGGRTDTQYF. The CDR3 DNA follows: TGTGCCAGCAGCGGTCGGGGGGGCCGCACAGATACGCAGTATTTT.

The chain uses TRBV15 and TRBJ2-1; 10 bases agree with TRBD2. After removal of 0 bases from V and 6 bases from J, the junction contained 11 bases not matched to a gene. CDR3 length: 18 residues. From germline, CDR1 is LNHNV and CDR2 YYDKDF (reference sequence). CDR3 residues: CATSRDLASGSISNEQFF. In DNA form, the CDR3 reads TGTGCCACCAGCAGAGACTTGGCTAGCGGGAGTATTTCCAATGAGCAGTTCTTC.

This chain links TRBV27 with TRBJ2-7; 9 bases agree with TRBD2. Germline V gene data show CDR1 as MNHEY and CDR2 as SMNVEV (reference sequence). The junction had 8 bases not matched to a gene; V was cut back by 1 base and J by 7 bases. This CDR3 comprises 15 residues. The CDR3 coding sequence is TGTGCCAGCAGTTTATTCCGCGGGGGGGCCGGGGAGCAGTACTTC. Encoded protein: CASSLFRGGAGEQYF.

V and J are TRBV3-1 (or the pseudogene TRBV3-2) and TRBJ2-1, with D possibly matching TRBD2 (6 bases). Germline-derived CDR1 and CDR2 are LGHDT and YNNKEL (reference sequence). Trimming removed 3 bases from V and 12 bases from J, with 9 bases in between. CDR3 length: 11 residues. As DNA, the CDR3 is TGTGCCAGCAGCCACGAGGAGGGGCAGTTCTTC. Residues: CASSHEEGQFF.

V gene TRBV9 combines with J gene TRBJ2-7; D may be TRBD1 (6 bases). V was shortened by 0 bases and J by 3 bases, with 13 bases between the two germline ends. The CDR3 is 15 amino acids. Germline CDR1 is SGDLS and CDR2 is YYNGEE. The CDR3 is CASSVDGTHYYEQYF. For the CDR3, the DNA is TGTGCCAGCAGCGTAGACGGGACACATTACTACGAGCAGTACTTC.

The V and J genes are TRBV28 and TRBJ2-3; perhaps TRBD2 as D (5 bases). V was trimmed by 4 bases and J by 0 bases, leaving 11 bases between them. CDR3 size: 15 residues. From germline, CDR1 is MDHEN and CDR2 SYDVKM. In nucleotides, the CDR3 is TGTGCCAGCAGTTCCCCGGGATCTAGCACAGATACGCAGTATTTT. Translation: CASSSPGSSTDTQYF.

The chain uses TRBV9 and TRBJ2-6; 10 nucleotides agree with TRBD1. The CDR3 length is 18 residues. The V gene's germline CDR1 is SGDLS and CDR2 YYNGEE. V lost 4 bases to trimming and J lost 0 bases; unmatched junction nucleotides: 7. CDR3 DNA: TGTGCCAGCAGCCCCCGGGACAGGGGTGACTCTGGGGCCAACGTCCTGACTTTC. This codes for CASSPRDRGDSGANVLTF. Looking up the rest from reference TRBV9 and TRBJ2-6 gives the full variable domain: DSGVTQTPKHLITATGQRVTLRCSPRSGDLSVYWYQQSLDQGLQFLIQYYNGEERAKGNILERFSAQQFPDLHSELNLSSLELGDSALYFCASSPRDRGDSGANVLTFGAGSRLTVL.